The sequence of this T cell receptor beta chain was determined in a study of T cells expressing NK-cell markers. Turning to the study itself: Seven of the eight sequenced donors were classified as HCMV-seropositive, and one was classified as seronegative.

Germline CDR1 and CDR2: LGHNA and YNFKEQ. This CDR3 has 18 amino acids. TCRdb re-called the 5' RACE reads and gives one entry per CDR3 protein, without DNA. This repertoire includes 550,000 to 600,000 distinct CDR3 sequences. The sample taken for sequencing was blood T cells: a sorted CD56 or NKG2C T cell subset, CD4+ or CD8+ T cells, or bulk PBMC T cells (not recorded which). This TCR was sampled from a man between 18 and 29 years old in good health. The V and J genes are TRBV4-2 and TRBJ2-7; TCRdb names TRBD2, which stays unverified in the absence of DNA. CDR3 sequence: CASSRDRPSATSRYEQYF.